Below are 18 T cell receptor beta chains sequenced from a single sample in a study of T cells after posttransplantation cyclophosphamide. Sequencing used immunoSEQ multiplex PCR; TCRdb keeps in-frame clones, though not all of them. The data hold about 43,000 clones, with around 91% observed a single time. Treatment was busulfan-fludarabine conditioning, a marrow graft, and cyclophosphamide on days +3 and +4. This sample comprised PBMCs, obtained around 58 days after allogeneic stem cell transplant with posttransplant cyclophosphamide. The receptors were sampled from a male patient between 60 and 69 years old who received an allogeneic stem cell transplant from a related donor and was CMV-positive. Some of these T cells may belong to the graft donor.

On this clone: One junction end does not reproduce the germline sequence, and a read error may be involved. The CDR3: CASTRGGLVNF. CDR3 DNA sequence: TGTGCCAGCACGAGGGGAGGGTTGGTAAACTTC. The chain recombines TRBV6-6 with TRBJ2-7, with 7 bases identical to TRBD2. This CDR3 contains 11 residues. Germline CDR1 and CDR2: MNHNY and SVGAGI (reference sequence).

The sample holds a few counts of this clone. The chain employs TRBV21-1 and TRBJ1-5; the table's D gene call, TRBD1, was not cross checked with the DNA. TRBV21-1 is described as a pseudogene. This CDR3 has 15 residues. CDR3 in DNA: TGTGCCAGCAGCCACGCACAGGGAATGGGACAGCCCCAGCATTTT. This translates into CASSHAQGMGQPQHF.

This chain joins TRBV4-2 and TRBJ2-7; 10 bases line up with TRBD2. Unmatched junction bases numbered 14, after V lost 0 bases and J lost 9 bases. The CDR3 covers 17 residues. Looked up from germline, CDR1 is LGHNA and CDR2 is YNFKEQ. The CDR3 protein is CASSQDWSGGAQLRQYF. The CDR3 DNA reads TGTGCCAGCAGCCAAGATTGGAGCGGGGGGGCACAGTTGAGGCAGTACTTC.

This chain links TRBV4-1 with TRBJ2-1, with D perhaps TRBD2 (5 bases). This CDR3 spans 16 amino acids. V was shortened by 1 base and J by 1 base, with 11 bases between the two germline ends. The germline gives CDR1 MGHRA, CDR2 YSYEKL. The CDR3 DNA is TGCGCCAGCAGCCAAGGACGAGGGAGTTCCTACAATGAGCAGTTCTTC. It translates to CASSQGRGSSYNEQFF.

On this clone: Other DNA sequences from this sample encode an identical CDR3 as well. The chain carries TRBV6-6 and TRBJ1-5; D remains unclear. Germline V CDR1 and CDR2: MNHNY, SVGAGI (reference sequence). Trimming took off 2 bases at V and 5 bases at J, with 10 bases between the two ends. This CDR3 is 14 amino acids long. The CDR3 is CASSYKVGDQPQHF. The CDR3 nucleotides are TGTGCCAGCAGTTACAAGGTCGGAGATCAGCCCCAGCATTTT.

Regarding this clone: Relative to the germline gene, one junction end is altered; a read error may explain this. CDR3 sequence: CASSFSYLGVMAPNF. For the CDR3, the DNA is TGTGCCAGCAGCTTCTCCTATCTCGGGGTTATGGCGCCTAACTTC. This chain links TRBV7-2 with TRBJ2-7; a possible D gene is TRBD2 (5 bases). CDR3 length: 15 amino acids. CDR1 is SGHTA and CDR2 is FQGNSA in the germline V gene.

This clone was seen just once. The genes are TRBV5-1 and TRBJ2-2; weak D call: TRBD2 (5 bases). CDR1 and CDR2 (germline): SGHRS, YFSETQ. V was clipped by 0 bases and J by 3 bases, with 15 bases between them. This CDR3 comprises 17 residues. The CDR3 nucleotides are TGCGCCAGCAGCTTGGATGCGGGCTCTTCGGACACCGGGGAGCTGTTTTTT. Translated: CASSLDAGSSDTGELFF.

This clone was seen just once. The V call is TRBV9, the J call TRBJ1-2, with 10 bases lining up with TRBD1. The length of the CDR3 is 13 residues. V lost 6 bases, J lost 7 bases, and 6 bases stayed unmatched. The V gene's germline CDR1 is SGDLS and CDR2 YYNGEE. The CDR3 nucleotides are TGTGCCAGCAATCCGGGACAGGGGTTTGGCTACACCTTC. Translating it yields CASNPGQGFGYTF.

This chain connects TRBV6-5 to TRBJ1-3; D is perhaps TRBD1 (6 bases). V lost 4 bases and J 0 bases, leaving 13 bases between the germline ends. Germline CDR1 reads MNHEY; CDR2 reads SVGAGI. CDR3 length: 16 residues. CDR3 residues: CASSSAGETSGNTIYF. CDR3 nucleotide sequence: TGTGCCAGCAGTTCGGCAGGGGAGACCTCTGGAAACACCATATATTTT.

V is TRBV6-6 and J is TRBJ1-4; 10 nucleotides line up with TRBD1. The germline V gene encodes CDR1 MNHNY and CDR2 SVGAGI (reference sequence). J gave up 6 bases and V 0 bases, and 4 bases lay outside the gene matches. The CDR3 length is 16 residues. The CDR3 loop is CASSYSRQGADEKLFF. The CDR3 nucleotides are TGTGCCAGCAGTTACTCGAGACAGGGGGCGGATGAAAAACTGTTTTTT.

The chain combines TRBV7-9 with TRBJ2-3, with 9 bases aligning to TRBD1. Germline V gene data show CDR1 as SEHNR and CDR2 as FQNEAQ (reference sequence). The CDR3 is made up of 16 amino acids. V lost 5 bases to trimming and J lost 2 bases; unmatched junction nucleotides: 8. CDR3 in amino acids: CASSPGTGSNTDTQYF. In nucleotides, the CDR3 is TGTGCCAGCAGCCCTGGGACAGGGTCCAACACAGATACGCAGTATTTT.

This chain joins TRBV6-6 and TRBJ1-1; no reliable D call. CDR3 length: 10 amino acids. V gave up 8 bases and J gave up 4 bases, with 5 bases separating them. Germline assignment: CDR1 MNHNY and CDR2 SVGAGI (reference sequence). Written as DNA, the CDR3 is TGTGCCAGCGAGGGCACTGAAGCTTTCTTT. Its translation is CASEGTEAFF.

This CDR3 is CASSETGGTRIGELFF. CDR3 nucleotide sequence: TGTGCCAGCAGTGAAACCGGGGGGACGAGGATCGGGGAGCTGTTTTTT. This chain links TRBV25-1 with TRBJ2-2; TRBD2 agrees at 7 bases. The CDR3 is 16 residues long. The germline V gene encodes CDR1 MGHDK and CDR2 SYGVNS. With V trimmed by 2 bases and J by 7 bases, 10 bases remained unmatched.

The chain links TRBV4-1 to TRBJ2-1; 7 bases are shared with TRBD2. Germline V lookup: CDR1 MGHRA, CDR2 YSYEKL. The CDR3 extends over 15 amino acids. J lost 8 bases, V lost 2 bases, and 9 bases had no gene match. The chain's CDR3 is CASSQPWGGVDEQFF. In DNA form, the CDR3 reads TGCGCCAGCAGCCAACCTTGGGGGGGAGTGGATGAGCAGTTCTTC.

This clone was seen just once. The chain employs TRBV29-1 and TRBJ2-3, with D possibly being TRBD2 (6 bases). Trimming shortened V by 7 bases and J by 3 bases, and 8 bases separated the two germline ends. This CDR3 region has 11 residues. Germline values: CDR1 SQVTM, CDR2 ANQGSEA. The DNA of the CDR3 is TGCAGCGGTGGAGGGACAGATACGCAGTATTTT. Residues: CSGGGTDTQYF.

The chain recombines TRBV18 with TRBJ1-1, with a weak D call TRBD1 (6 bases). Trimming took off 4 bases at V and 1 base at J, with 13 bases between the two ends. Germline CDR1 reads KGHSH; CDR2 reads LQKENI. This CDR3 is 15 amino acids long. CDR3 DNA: TGTGCCAGCTCACGGTCGCGGGGGCAGAACACTGAAGCTTTCTTT. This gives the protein CASSRSRGQNTEAFF.

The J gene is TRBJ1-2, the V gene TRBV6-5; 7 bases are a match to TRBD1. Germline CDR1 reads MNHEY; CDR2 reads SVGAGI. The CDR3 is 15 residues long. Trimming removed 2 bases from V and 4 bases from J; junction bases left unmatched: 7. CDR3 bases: TGTGCCAGCAGTTACCAATTAGGGGGCACCTATGGCTACACCTTC. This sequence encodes CASSYQLGGTYGYTF.

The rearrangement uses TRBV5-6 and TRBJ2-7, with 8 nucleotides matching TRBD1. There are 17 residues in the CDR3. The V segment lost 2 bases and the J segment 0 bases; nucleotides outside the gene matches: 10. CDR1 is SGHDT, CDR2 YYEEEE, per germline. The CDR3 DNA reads TGTGCCAGCAGCTTTAGGACTAATCAGGGGGCCTCCTACGAGCAGTACTTC. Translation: CASSFRTNQGASYEQYF.